Sequencing of this T cell receptor (beta chain) was carried out in a study of beta chain features in type 1 diabetes. Study overall: The patients were much like the healthy donors in age, gender and cell yields.

In germline, CDR1 is MGHDK, CDR2 SYGVNS. V lost 3 bases, J lost 1 base, and 4 bases lay in between. The CDR3 runs 12 residues. Isolated RNA was reverse transcribed in full, so expressed TCRB transcripts were sequenced. Only in-frame clones appear in the TCRdb table, and some are missing; sequencing was by immunoSEQ multiplex PCR. The top ten hold around 0.013% of the sample, which has more than 250,000 clones, 20% to 25% seen once. General observations from the study: Shortening of TCRB CDR3s, moderate but significant, appeared in all four CD4+ subsets of Type 1 diabetes patients.

As regards this clone: Its target is not known.

Sequencing was performed on naive CD4+ T cells from blood. This sequence joins TRBV25-1 and TRBJ2-7; D uncertain. The source is a woman aged 25 to 39 with type 1 diabetes. The CDR3 loop reads CASSDRSYEQYF. CDR3 nucleotides: TGTGCCAGCAGTGACAGGTCCTACGAGCAGTACTTC.